This T cell receptor (beta chain) originates from a study of vaccination effects on CD4 cells after COVID-19. Looking at the study overall: Post-vaccine draws lagged the second dose by a median of 72 days.

Concerning this clone itself: What it binds is unknown.

Cultured cells yielded isolated CD4+ T cells after nine to ten days. Participants were vaccinated with two doses of either the BNT162b2 or mRNA-1273 vaccine. Nucleocapsid antibodies stayed negative before and after vaccination, showing no earlier SARS-CoV-2 infection. After removal of 3 bases from V and 7 bases from J, the junction contained 17 bases not matched to a gene. The CDR3 extends over 19 amino acids. Germline-derived CDR1 and CDR2 are MNHNS and SASEGT. Profiled with immunoSEQ multiplex PCR; TCRdb holds only in-frame clones, not every one. The table has 45,000 or so clones, roughly two thirds seen once; the top ten hold around 7%.

The chain couples TRBV6-1 to TRBJ1-6; 8 bases are shared with TRBD1. This receptor was obtained from a human donor who received a COVID-19 vaccine. The specimen comprised CD4+ T cells from PBMCs cultured without peptide, sampled after COVID-19 vaccination. This CDR3 is CASSENPQGALGRNSPLHF. CDR3 sequence (DNA): TGTGCCAGCAGTGAGAACCCGCAGGGGGCTCTAGGAAGAAATTCACCCCTCCACTTT.